Listed here is a single T cell receptor (beta chain). Its antigen is not identified. These data come from a study of cytomegalovirus exposure and HLA in healthy donors. The PCR ran on 60 Vbeta and 13 Jbeta primers. Clones were read by immunoSEQ multiplex PCR, and TCRdb kept only the in-frame ones, dropping some. The table lists 150,000 to 200,000 clones, 60% to 80% of them singletons, with over 4% in the top ten. Study findings and constraints: A later analysis, which compared TCR beta chains of equal frequency, found the HLA-associated ones more clonally expanded.

Germline V gene sequence: CDR1 SGHDT, CDR2 YYEEEE. Trimming took 4 bases from V and 2 from J; bases not matched to a gene: 3. The CDR3 consists of 13 residues. This sequence was found in a male donor in good health and CMV-seronegative. J is TRBJ2-7 and V is TRBV5-6; TRBD2 agrees at 7 bases. Material for sequencing was PBMCs. The CDR3, as DNA: TGTGCCAGCAGCCCTGGACTAGCCTACGAGCAGTACTTC. This gives the protein CASSPGLAYEQYF.